This TCR beta chain was identified in a study of blood T cell repertoires in COVID-19. Clones were sequenced by immunoSEQ multiplex PCR, and TCRdb holds only the in-frame ones, with some missing. The sample yields about 260,000 clones, approximately 90% seen once. Enrolled through a virtual design, the participants were between roughly 18 and 100 years of age and came from some 26 US areas. Participants had their cohort set by participant-reported clinical history. The length of the CDR3 is 15 residues. Germline CDR1 reads MGHRA; CDR2 reads YSYEKL. V was cut by 1 base and J by 3 bases, with 13 bases left in between.

The gene calls are TRBV4-1 and TRBJ2-7; perhaps TRBD1 as D (6 bases). This receptor was obtained from a woman in her 30s with acute COVID-19. Sequencing was performed on PBMCs or T cells enriched from blood (not recorded which). CDR3 coding DNA: TGCGCCAGCAGCCAAGCGGCGACAGGTAGCTACGAGCAGTACTTC. Translation: CASSQAATGSYEQYF.